This T cell receptor (beta chain) was recovered during a study of cytomegalovirus exposure and HLA in healthy donors. CDR1 and CDR2 (germline): KGHSH, LQKENI. The CDR3 totals 15 residues. V lost 6 bases and J lost 4, with 18 bases in between. General study results and limits: Approximately 160 TCR beta chains were listed as cytomegalovirus-associated. For most subjects, TCR beta sequences were reported to predict HLA-A and HLA-B alleles with accuracy. Most TCR beta V segments were productive about 87% or about 30% of the time in an earlier analysis.

In the case of this clone: Its specificity is not known.

The PCR had 60 Vbeta and 13 Jbeta primers. Sequencing used immunoSEQ multiplex PCR; TCRdb keeps in-frame clones, though not all of them. The sample yields about 98,000 clones, more than 70% seen once. This receptor was identified in a man between 18 and 29 years old in good health and CMV-seropositive. The rearrangement uses TRBV18 and TRBJ1-2, with no clear D. Sequencing was done on a sample of PBMCs. CDR3 in DNA: TGTGCCAGCTCCCCCCAACCCCAGTCATCCTATGGCTACACCTTC. Translation: CASSPQPQSSYGYTF. The full variable domain, with the rest looked up from reference TRBV18 and TRBJ1-2, is NAGVMQNPRHLVRRRGQEARLRCSPMKGHSHVYWYRQLPEEGLKFMVYLQKENIIDESGMPKERFSAEFPKEGPSILRIQQVVRGDSAAYFCASSPQPQSSYGYTFGSGTRLTVV.